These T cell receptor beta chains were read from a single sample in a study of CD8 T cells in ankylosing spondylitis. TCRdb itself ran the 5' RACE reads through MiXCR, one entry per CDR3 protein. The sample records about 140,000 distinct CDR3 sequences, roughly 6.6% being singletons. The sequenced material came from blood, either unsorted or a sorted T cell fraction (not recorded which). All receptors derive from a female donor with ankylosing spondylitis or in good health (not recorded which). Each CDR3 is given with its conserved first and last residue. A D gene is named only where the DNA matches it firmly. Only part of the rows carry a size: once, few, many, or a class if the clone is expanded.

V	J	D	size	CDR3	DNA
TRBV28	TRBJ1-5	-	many	CASSAMGGNQPQHF	TGTGCCAGCAGCGCTATGGGGGGCAATCAGCCCCAGCATTTT
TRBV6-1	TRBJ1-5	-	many	CASRWLFNQPQHF	TGTGCCAGCAGATGGCTTTTCAATCAGCCCCAGCATTTT
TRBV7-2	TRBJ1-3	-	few	CASSLGGAAGNTIYF	TGTGCCAGCAGCTTAGGGGGGGCAGCTGGAAACACCATATATTTT
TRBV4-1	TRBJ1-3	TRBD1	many	CASSQPTGGYGNTIYF	TGCGCCAGCAGCCAACCTACAGGGGGTTATGGAAACACCATATATTTT
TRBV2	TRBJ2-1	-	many	CASSAYNEQFF	TGTGCCAGCAGTGCCTACAATGAGCAGTTCTTC
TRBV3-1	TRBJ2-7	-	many	CASRLQSSYEQYF	TGTGCCAGCAGACTTCAAAGCTCCTACGAGCAGTACTTC
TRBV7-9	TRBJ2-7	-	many	CASSLYLGEQYF	TGTGCCAGCAGCTTATACTTGGGGGAGCAGTACTTC
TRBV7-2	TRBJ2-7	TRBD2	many	CASSPGGGSYEQYF	TGTGCCAGCAGCCCCGGGGGGGGCTCCTACGAGCAGTACTTC
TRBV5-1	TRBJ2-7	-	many	CASSFRVLDEQYF	TGCGCCAGCAGCTTCCGGGTTCTCGACGAGCAGTACTTC
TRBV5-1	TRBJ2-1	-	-	CASSLAGQGQIYNEQFF	TGCGCCAGCAGCTTGGCCGGGCAGGGACAAATATACAATGAGCAGTTCTTC
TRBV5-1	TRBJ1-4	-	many	CASSLEGNEKLFF	TGCGCCAGCAGCTTGGAGGGGAATGAAAAACTGTTTTTT
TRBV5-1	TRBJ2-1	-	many	CASSSEGVEYNEQFF	TGCGCCAGCAGCTCTGAGGGGGTCGAATACAATGAGCAGTTCTTC
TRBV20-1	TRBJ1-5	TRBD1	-	CIASQDRGSNQPQHF	TGCATTGCTAGCCAGGACAGGGGGAGCAATCAGCCCCAGCATTTT
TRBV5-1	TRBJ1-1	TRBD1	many	CASSPINRGNTEAFF	TGCGCCAGCAGCCCTATAAACAGGGGGAACACTGAAGCTTTCTTT
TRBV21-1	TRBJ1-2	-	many	CASSKTGANYGYTF	TGTGCCAGCAGCAAGACAGGGGCTAACTATGGCTACACCTTC
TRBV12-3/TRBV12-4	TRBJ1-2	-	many	CASSLEYDYGYTF	TGTGCCAGCAGTTTGGAGTACGACTATGGCTACACCTTC
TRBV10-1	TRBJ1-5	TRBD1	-	CASSELQGECNQPQHF	TGCGCCAGCAGTGAGTTGCAGGGGGAGTGCAATCAGCCCCAGCATTTT
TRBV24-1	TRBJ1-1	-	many	CATSDYRNTEAFF	TGTGCCACCAGTGATTATCGGAACACTGAAGCTTTCTTT
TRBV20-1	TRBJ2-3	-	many	CSAAGVADTQYF	TGCAGTGCCGCCGGGGTTGCAGATACGCAGTATTTT
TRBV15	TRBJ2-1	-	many	CATSRDPEGEQFF	TGTGCCACCAGCAGAGATCCAGAGGGTGAGCAGTTCTTC
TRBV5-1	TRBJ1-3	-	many	CASSLGISGNTIYF	TGCGCCAGCAGCTTGGGCATCTCTGGAAACACCATATATTTT
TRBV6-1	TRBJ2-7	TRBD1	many	CASRRDSSYEQYF	TGTGCCAGCAGGAGGGACAGCTCCTACGAGCAGTACTTC
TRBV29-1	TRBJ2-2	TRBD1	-	CSVEDPDRAGELFF	TGCAGCGTTGAAGACCCAGACAGGGCCGGGGAGCTGTTTTTT
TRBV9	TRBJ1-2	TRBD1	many	CASSVAGGVYGYTF	TGTGCCAGCAGCGTTGCAGGGGGCGTCTATGGCTACACCTTC
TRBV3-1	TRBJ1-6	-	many	CASSQGGGSHSPLHF	TGTGCCAGCAGCCAGGGGGGAGGGTCGCATTCACCCCTCCACTTT
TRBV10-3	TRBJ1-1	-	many	CAISERGQMNTEAFF	TGTGCCATCAGTGAGCGAGGACAGATGAACACTGAAGCTTTCTTT
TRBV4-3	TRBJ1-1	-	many	CASSHGTRTVHTEAFF	TGCGCCAGCAGCCATGGGACCCGGACGGTCCACACTGAAGCTTTCTTT
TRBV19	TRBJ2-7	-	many	CASSIGVGPYEQYF	TGTGCCAGTAGTATAGGTGTTGGCCCCTACGAGCAGTACTTC
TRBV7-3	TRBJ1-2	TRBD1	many	CASSPTGGSENYGYTF	TGTGCCAGCAGCCCGACAGGGGGCAGTGAGAACTATGGCTACACCTTC
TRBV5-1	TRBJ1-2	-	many	CASTLDSSNYGYTF	TGCGCCAGCACTCTGGACAGCTCTAACTATGGCTACACCTTC
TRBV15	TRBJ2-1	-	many	CATSVGVSYNEQFF	TGTGCCACCAGCGTGGGGGTCTCCTACAATGAGCAGTTCTTC
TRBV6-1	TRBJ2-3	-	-	CASTQGGGRGTQYF	TGTGCCAGCACCCAAGGAGGGGGGAGGGGTACGCAGTATTTT
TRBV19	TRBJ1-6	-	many	CASSPLGGEAYNSPLHF	TGTGCCAGTAGTCCTCTGGGGGGCGAGGCCTATAATTCACCCCTCCACTTT
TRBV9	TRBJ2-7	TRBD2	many	CASSVATSGGIYEQYF	TGTGCCAGCAGCGTAGCAACTAGCGGGGGGATATACGAGCAGTACTTC
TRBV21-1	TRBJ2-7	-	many	CASSSTSGGGLDYEQYF	TGTGCCAGCAGCTCAACCAGTGGGGGCGGACTGGACTACGAGCAGTACTTC
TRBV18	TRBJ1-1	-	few	CASSPNSEAFF	TGTGCCAGCTCACCAAATTCTGAAGCTTTCTTT
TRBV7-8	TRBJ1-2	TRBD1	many	CASSHGQGYGYTF	TGTGCCAGCAGCCACGGACAGGGTTATGGCTACACCTTC
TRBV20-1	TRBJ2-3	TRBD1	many	CSAGQGPDTQYF	TGCAGTGCTGGACAGGGACCCGATACGCAGTATTTT
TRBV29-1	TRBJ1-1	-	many	CSVAESEAFF	TGCAGCGTTGCCGAGAGTGAAGCTTTCTTT
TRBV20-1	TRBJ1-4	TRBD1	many	CSAMGQAHEKLFF	TGCAGTGCCATGGGACAGGCTCATGAAAAACTGTTTTTT
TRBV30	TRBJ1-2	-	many	CAWSVGFRATGYDYTF	TGTGCCTGGAGTGTAGGGTTCCGAGCCACAGGCTATGACTACACCTTC
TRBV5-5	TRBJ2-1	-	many	CASSLLVSSYNEQFF	TGTGCCAGCAGCTTGCTAGTGAGCTCCTACAATGAGCAGTTCTTC
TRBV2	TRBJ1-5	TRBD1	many	CASSTIQGAQPQHF	TGTGCCAGCAGTACGATACAGGGGGCACAGCCCCAGCATTTT
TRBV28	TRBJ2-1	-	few	CASSLGPVRSEQFF	TGTGCCAGCAGTTTAGGGCCGGTCCGGAGTGAGCAGTTCTTC
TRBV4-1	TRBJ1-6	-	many	CASSQVQGNSPLHF	TGCGCCAGCAGCCAAGTTCAGGGGAATTCACCCCTCCACTTT
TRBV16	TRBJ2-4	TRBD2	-	CASSRSLHAGDIQYF	TGTGCCAGCAGCCGAAGCCTTCACGCGGGGGACATTCAGTACTTC
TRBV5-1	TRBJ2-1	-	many	CASSLGPGYSSYNEQFF	TGCGCCAGCAGCTTGGGGCCAGGTTATAGCTCCTACAATGAGCAGTTCTTC
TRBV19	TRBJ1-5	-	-	CASSQHGSNQPQHF	TGTGCCAGTAGTCAACATGGAAGCAATCAGCCCCAACATTTT
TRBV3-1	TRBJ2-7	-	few	CATCHAAGTSYEQYF	TGTGCCACCTGCCACGCAGCGGGCACCTCCTACGAGCAGTACTTC
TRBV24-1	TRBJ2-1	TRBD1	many	CATSDPGQGYNEQFF	TGTGCCACCAGTGATCCAGGACAGGGATACAATGAGCAGTTCTTC
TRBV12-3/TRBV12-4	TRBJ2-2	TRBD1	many	CASRVGTVTGELFF	TGTGCCAGCAGGGTGGGGACAGTGACCGGGGAGCTGTTTTTT
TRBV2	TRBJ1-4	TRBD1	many	CASRIGTATATNEKLFF	TGTGCCAGCAGGATAGGGACAGCCACTGCAACTAATGAAAAACTGTTTTTT
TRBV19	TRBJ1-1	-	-	CASSPEDFGEAFF	TGTGCCAGTAGTCCCGAGGACTTTGGAGAAGCTTTCTTT
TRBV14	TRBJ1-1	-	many	CASSQVNSNTEAFF	TGTGCCAGCAGCCAAGTGAACAGCAACACTGAAGCTTTCTTT
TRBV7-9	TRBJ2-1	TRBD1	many	CASSARDRVDEQFF	TGTGCCAGCAGCGCCCGGGACAGGGTAGATGAGCAGTTCTTC
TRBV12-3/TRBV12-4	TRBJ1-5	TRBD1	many	CASSPDREWGNQPQHF	TGTGCCAGCAGTCCGGACAGGGAGTGGGGCAATCAGCCCCAGCATTTT
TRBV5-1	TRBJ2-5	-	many	CASSRSPRVGETQYF	TGCGCCAGCAGCCGGTCGCCAAGGGTAGGAGAGACCCAGTACTTC
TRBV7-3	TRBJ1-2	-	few	CASTFASGDYGYTF	TGTGCCAGCACTTTTGCTTCAGGGGACTATGGCTACACCTTC
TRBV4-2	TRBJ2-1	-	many	CASSQDDPRNEQFF	TGTGCCAGCAGCCAAGATGACCCTCGCAATGAGCAGTTCTTC